A selection of T cell receptor beta chains follows, all from one sample in a study of cytomegalovirus exposure and HLA in healthy donors. This table comes from immunoSEQ multiplex PCR, and its TCRdb copy is limited to in-frame clones, with some not included. The sample has 150,000 or so clones; 75% to 90% are singletons. The specimen was PBMCs. Receptors were obtained from a woman in her thirties in good health and CMV-seropositive. Each CDR3 is given with its conserved first and last residue. The D gene is left open where the match is weak. Part of the rows lack a size; the others show once, few, many or a class for expanded clones.

d_gene	v_gene	abundance	j_gene	CDR3nt	CDR3aa
TRBD2	TRBV2	-	TRBJ2-2	TGTGCCAGCAGTATCGATATAGCGGGGGGGCCCACCGGGGAGCTGTTTTTT	CASSIDIAGGPTGELFF
TRBD2	TRBV6-4	-	TRBJ2-2	TGTGCCAGCAGTGAGGGGACTAGCGGGGCCGCGAACACCGGGGAGCTGTTTTTT	CASSEGTSGAANTGELFF
-	TRBV18	-	TRBJ1-5	TGTGCCAGCTCACCACAGGGGGACCATCAGCCCCAGCATTTT	CASSPQGDHQPQHF
-	TRBV28	few	TRBJ1-5	TGTGCCAGCAGTTTAAGCTATCAGCCCCAGCATTTT	CASSLSYQPQHF
-	TRBV6-1	-	TRBJ2-2	TGTGCCAGCAGTGTTCGGGAAAGCACCGGGGAGCTGTTTTTT	CASSVRESTGELFF
TRBD1	TRBV4-1	-	TRBJ2-7	TGCGCCAGCAGCCCCGTCTTCCGGGACAGCCTACAATACGAGCAGTACTTC	CASSPVFRDSLQYEQYF
TRBD2	TRBV5-1	-	TRBJ2-2	TGCGCCAGCAGCTTGCTAAGCGGGACGAACACCGGGGAGCTGTTTTTT	CASSLLSGTNTGELFF
-	TRBV7-3	few	TRBJ2-1	TGTGCCAGCAGCGAAAGAGGCTATGAGCAGTTCTTC	CASSERGYEQFF
-	TRBV6-1	-	TRBJ1-5	TGTGCCAGCAGTGAAAATCGCGGCAATCAGCCCCAGCATTTT	CASSENRGNQPQHF
TRBD2	TRBV6-1	-	TRBJ2-2	TGTGCCAGCAGTAGCGGGGGGAACACCGGGGAGCTGTTTTTT	CASSSGGNTGELFF
-	TRBV6-1	-	TRBJ1-1	TGTGCCAGCAGTGAACTACTCTCCTGGGGCGACGAGACTGAAGCTTTCTTT	CASSELLSWGDETEAFF
-	TRBV9	-	TRBJ2-1	TGTGCCAGCAGCGTAGATCCGAATGAGCAGTTCTTC	CASSVDPNEQFF
TRBD2	TRBV27	-	TRBJ2-3	TGTGCCAGCAGTTTATTTTGGGGAGGGCCGGTGGATACGCAGTATTTT	CASSLFWGGPVDTQYF
-	TRBV5-1	once	TRBJ2-2	TGCGCCAGCAGCTTAAGGGGAAACACCGGGGAGCTGTTTTTT	CASSLRGNTGELFF
TRBD2	TRBV6-5	-	TRBJ2-5	TGTGCCAGCAGTTCCTCGGGACTAGATCGCGAGACCCAGTACTTC	CASSSSGLDRETQYF
-	TRBV2	-	TRBJ1-2	TGTGCCAGCGCTCCAGGGGACTATGGCTACACCTTC	CASAPGDYGYTF
TRBD1	TRBV28	-	TRBJ1-1	TGTGCCAGCAGCCCAAGGGGACAGGAGAACACTGAAGCTTTCTTT	CASSPRGQENTEAFF
-	TRBV5-1	few	TRBJ2-3	TGCGCCAGCAGCACGTCGACACACACAGATACGCAGTATTTT	CASSTSTHTDTQYF
TRBD1	TRBV10-1	-	TRBJ2-7	TGCGCCAGCAGGAGGGGGCTTATTCCTCCCTACGAGCAGTACTTC	CASRRGLIPPYEQYF
-	TRBV6-1	-	TRBJ2-7	TGTGCCAGCAGCGCCACAACGCCCGAGCAGTACTTC	CASSATTPEQYF
TRBD1	TRBV6-1	-	TRBJ2-7	TGTGCCAGCAGTGAAAATATGTACAGGGGGTTCGGATACGAGCAGTACTTC	CASSENMYRGFGYEQYF
-	TRBV2	once	TRBJ1-5	TGTGCCAGCAGTGAGATGGGCAGCCCCCGTAATCAGCCCCAGCATTTT	CASSEMGSPRNQPQHF
TRBD1	TRBV9	-	TRBJ1-1	TGTGCCAGCAGCGTAAATGGACAGGGGAACACTGAAGCTTTCTTT	CASSVNGQGNTEAFF
TRBD2	TRBV2	-	TRBJ2-7	TGTGCCAGCAGTACAGCGGGAGGGTCGAATTACGAGCAGTACTTC	CASSTAGGSNYEQYF
TRBD1	TRBV27	-	TRBJ2-7	TGTGCCAGCAGTTTAATTGGACAGGGGGCCTACGAGCAGTACTTC	CASSLIGQGAYEQYF
TRBD2	TRBV18	-	TRBJ2-1	TGTGCCAGCTCACCAGGGACTAGCGGGAGGGCCGTCAATGAGCAGTTCTTC	CASSPGTSGRAVNEQFF
TRBD1	TRBV10-2	-	TRBJ1-5	TGCGCCAGCACCCAGGGGGCAGACAATCAGCCCCAGCATTTT	CASTQGADNQPQHF
-	TRBV2	-	TRBJ2-1	TGTGCCAGCAGTGAATTTCAGGCTCTAAGTGAGCAGTTCTTC	CASSEFQALSEQFF
-	TRBV19	-	TRBJ2-7	TGTGCCAGTTCACAGGGTCCCTACGAGCAGTACTTC	CASSQGPYEQYF
-	TRBV7-8	-	TRBJ2-7	TGTGCCAGCAGCTTAATATGGTCTAGCCCTCCCTACGAGCAGTACTTC	CASSLIWSSPPYEQYF
-	TRBV10-3	-	TRBJ1-5	TGTGCCACCCGGAAAGGGGGGGGCGCTGGCAATCAGCCCCAGCATTTT	CATRKGGGAGNQPQHF
-	TRBV19	once	TRBJ1-5	TGTTGCGCCCCCTCGCCCGGGACATCCTATAGCAATCAGCCCCAGCATTTT	CCAPSPGTSYSNQPQHF
TRBD1	TRBV4-1	-	TRBJ1-2	TGCGCCAGCAGCCCTGGACAGGGAGGACGGTATGGCTACACCTTC	CASSPGQGGRYGYTF
-	TRBV14	once	TRBJ2-2	TGTGCCAGCAGCCAAAGCCCCGCCGCCGGGGAGCTGTTTTTT	CASSQSPAAGELFF
-	TRBV28	-	TRBJ1-5	TGTGCCAGCAGTTTCGGGACACACTTGCCGATATATAGCAATCAGCCCCAGCATTTT	CASSFGTHLPIYSNQPQHF
TRBD1	TRBV4-2	-	TRBJ1-4	TGTGCCAGCAGCCATCCGGACAGGGGGACTGAAAAACTGTTTTTT	CASSHPDRGTEKLFF
-	TRBV6-5	-	TRBJ2-1	TGTGCCAGCAGTTACTCTCCGGGTAATGAGCAGTTCTTC	CASSYSPGNEQFF
-	TRBV28	-	TRBJ1-6	TGTGCAGCGACAGCTCCTTATAATTCACCCCTCCACTTT	CAATAPYNSPLHF
-	TRBV5-6	-	TRBJ1-4	TGTGCCAGCAACCCCAGGGGAAGGGAAAAACTGTTTTTT	CASNPRGREKLFF
-	TRBV6-5	-	TRBJ2-1	TGTGCCAGCAGTTTCAACAGGGTCCATGAGCAGTTCTTC	CASSFNRVHEQFF
-	TRBV7-2	few	TRBJ1-5	TGTGCCAGCAGCCTTCGAGCAGGGACTGATCAGCCCCAGCATTTT	CASSLRAGTDQPQHF
TRBD1	TRBV2	-	TRBJ1-4	TGTGCCAGCAGGCCAACAGGGGGCTCTACTAATGAAAAACTGTTTTTT	CASRPTGGSTNEKLFF
TRBD2	TRBV29-1	once	TRBJ2-7	TGCAGCGCGAGGGGACTAGAAGAGGGGGACGAGCAGTACTTC	CSARGLEEGDEQYF
-	TRBV29-1	-	TRBJ2-6	TGCAGCGTTGCTGCACCGGACAGCAACGTCCTGACTTTC	CSVAAPDSNVLTF
-	TRBV7-8	-	TRBJ1-4	TGTGCCAGCAGCCCCCCGGCTGGGGGCACTAATGAAAAACTGTTTTTT	CASSPPAGGTNEKLFF